This T cell receptor (beta chain) was captured in a study of shared clonotypes between healthy human individuals. As for the study in general: Each donor's CD4 naive and CD4 memory cells filled three plates apiece, CD8 naive two, and CD8 memory one.

This CDR3 has 13 amino acids. The germline V gene encodes CDR1 SGHTA and CDR2 FQGNSA. Trimming cost V 1 base and J 5 bases, with 8 bases left between them. Of note for this clone: This CDR3 is also generated by other DNA sequences in the sample.

The test was conducted at deep level. How the authors handled the data: ImmunoSEQ sequences covered only the junction and lacked quality scores; filtering therefore differed. Assay: immunoSEQ multiplex PCR; the TCRdb copy retains only in-frame clones and omits some. The V and J calls and clone size come from that table; D and trimming were worked out from the DNA. In the table there are nearly 1,000,000 clones, about 80% of which are singletons. This clonotype originated in a man in his late teens or twenties in good health. The chain links TRBV7-2 to TRBJ2-5, with D unresolved. The specimen sequenced was memory CD4+ T cells sorted from blood. Subset noted: CD45RA-negative fraction. The CDR3, as DNA: TGTGCCAGCAGCTTAGGAGTAGGTGAGACCCAGTACTTC. It codes for CASSLGVGETQYF.